Listed below are T cell receptor beta chains from one sample, sequenced in a study of control samples from healthy donors and cancer patients. Profiled with immunoSEQ multiplex PCR; TCRdb holds only in-frame clones, not every one. The repertoire holds about 180,000 clones, with approximately 92% as singletons. The specimen sequenced was blood. These receptors all come from a man between 25 and 39 years old in good health. Both conserved end residues are part of each CDR3. Fields, in order: J gene, D gene, V gene, clone size, CDR3 protein, CDR3 DNA. The D gene is left open where the match is weak. Clone size is stated in some rows and not others, as once, few, many or a class when expanded.

J: TRBJ2-7; D: -; V: TRBV18; size: -; CDR3: CASSQPGTREQYF; DNA: TGTGCCAGCTCTCAGCCCGGGACTCGGGAGCAGTACTTC
J: TRBJ2-1; D: TRBD2; V: TRBV30; size: -; CDR3: CAWEREVRYNEQFF; DNA: TGTGCCTGGGAGCGGGAGGTGAGGTACAATGAGCAGTTCTTC
J: TRBJ2-1; D: TRBD2; V: TRBV15; size: -; CDR3: CATSSRLAGGPRNEQFF; DNA: TGTGCCACCAGCAGTCGACTAGCGGGAGGCCCTCGCAATGAGCAGTTCTTC
J: TRBJ2-7; D: -; V: TRBV5-1; size: -; CDR3: CASSLEGIYEQYF; DNA: TGCGCCAGCAGCTTGGAGGGGATCTACGAGCAGTACTTC
J: TRBJ1-1; D: TRBD1; V: TRBV11-2; size: -; CDR3: CASSLRQGAEAFF; DNA: TGTGCCAGCAGCTTAAGACAGGGTGCTGAAGCTTTCTTT
J: TRBJ1-3; D: -; V: TRBV7-2; size: -; CDR3: CASSLWVGQDVHF; DNA: TGTGCCAGCAGCTTATGGGTGGGCCAGGATGTCCATTTT
J: TRBJ1-6; D: -; V: TRBV9; size: once; CDR3: CASSEGVVNSPLHF; DNA: TGTGCCAGCAGCGAGGGGGTTGTGAATTCACCCCTCCACTTT
J: TRBJ1-5; D: -; V: TRBV6-1; size: -; CDR3: CASSDSRHPLGQPQHF; DNA: TGTGCCAGCAGTGATTCTCGACACCCCTTGGGGCAGCCCCAGCATTTT
J: TRBJ2-7; D: -; V: TRBV28; size: -; CDR3: CASLKPGAHEQYF; DNA: TGTGCCAGCTTAAAGCCAGGAGCCCACGAGCAGTACTTC
J: TRBJ1-5; D: TRBD1; V: TRBV30; size: -; CDR3: CAWSVRTGENQPQHF; DNA: TGTGCCTGGAGTGTAAGGACAGGAGAAAATCAGCCCCAGCATTTT
J: TRBJ2-4; D: -; V: TRBV6-1; size: -; CDR3: CASSDPLWGSEIF; DNA: TGTGCCAGCAGTGATCCCTTGTGGGGATCGGAGATCTTC
J: TRBJ2-7; D: TRBD2; V: TRBV4-2; size: -; CDR3: CASSRGPGREGEQYF; DNA: TGTGCCAGCAGCCGGGGCCCCGGTAGGGAGGGCGAGCAGTACTTC
J: TRBJ2-7; D: TRBD1; V: TRBV7-2; size: once; CDR3: CASSPSGQGPFEQYF; DNA: TGTGCCAGCAGCCCCTCGGGACAGGGGCCCTTCGAGCAGTACTTC
J: TRBJ2-3; D: -; V: TRBV18; size: -; CDR3: CASSPGAVTSDTQYF; DNA: TGTGCCAGCTCACCAGGGGCGGTGACGTCCGATACGCAGTATTTT
J: TRBJ2-7; D: TRBD1; V: TRBV5-6; size: -; CDR3: CASSWVGQESSYEQYF; DNA: TGTGCCAGCAGCTGGGTGGGACAGGAGAGCTCCTACGAGCAGTACTTC
J: TRBJ1-1; D: -; V: TRBV27; size: -; CDR3: CASSYTGSEAFF; DNA: TGTGCCAGCAGTTATACGGGCTCCGAAGCTTTCTTT
J: TRBJ1-6; D: -; V: TRBV5-1; size: -; CDR3: CASSLTGSLSPLHF; DNA: TGCGCCAGCAGCCTGACAGGAAGTCTCTCACCCCTCCACTTT
J: TRBJ2-7; D: -; V: TRBV27; size: -; CDR3: CATRNMGSGDYEQYF; DNA: TGTGCCACCAGAAATATGGGGAGCGGCGACTACGAGCAGTACTTC
J: TRBJ2-3; D: TRBD2; V: TRBV2; size: -; CDR3: CASSVLAGTTDTQYF; DNA: TGTGCCAGCAGTGTTCTAGCGGGGACCACAGATACGCAGTATTTT
J: TRBJ2-7; D: -; V: TRBV12-3/TRBV12-4; size: -; CDR3: CASSLQQSYEQYF; DNA: TGTGCCAGCAGTTTACAACAATCCTACGAGCAGTACTTC
J: TRBJ2-7; D: TRBD1; V: TRBV5-1; size: -; CDR3: CASSSRDRDGNYEQYF; DNA: TGCGCCAGCAGTTCCCGGGACAGGGATGGGAACTACGAGCAGTACTTC
J: TRBJ1-5; D: -; V: TRBV7-2; size: -; CDR3: CASSLEGTSIQPQHF; DNA: TGTGCCAGCAGCTTAGAGGGGACTTCCATCCAGCCCCAGCATTTT